Sequencing of this T cell receptor beta chain was carried out in a study of cytotoxic CD8 clonotypes in ibrutinib-treated CLL (dated by TCRdb to about 2021). As for the study more broadly: The cohort was composed of some twelve relapsed/refractory and about 15 treatment-naive patients; IGHV unmutated status was identified in approximately 17 patients. Partial responses were observed in about 24 patients and complete responses in 2; after a median follow-up of about 69 months, remission was maintained in 15 or so patients and progression was observed in roughly twelve. The response samples were drawn at a median of approximately twelve months into treatment, with a range of roughly 6 to 36 months. On average, each sample yielded 250,000 to 300,000 productive templates and 80,000 to 95,000 productive rearrangements. Longitudinal samples were available for about 30% of the roughly 90 trial participants. Cryopreserved peripheral blood mononuclear cells were obtained before treatment, at response, and at either sustained remission or disease progression. What the research found in general, with its limitations: Lymph node repertoires were not examined, and the timing of sampling was not matched between patients in sustained remission and those whose disease progressed. Clonality increased at ibrutinib response, stayed stable in sustained remission, and fell back toward baseline at progression. Baseline clonality exceeded that of age-matched healthy donors and correlated strongly with circulating CD8+ T-cell counts. Public clonotypes were rare and either contracted or stayed stable during treatment, and the rise in clonality at ibrutinib response reflected the expansion of private clonotypes.

The count of this clone is one. It lacks a known antigen. There are no base qualities to consult, and no much larger clone falls within one base. On a MiSeq, deep resolution sequencing aimed for a depth between 1 in 1 million and 1 in 200,000 T cells, with each clonotype covered 10x on average. The immunoSEQ hsTCRB Kit was used to generate TCR beta libraries. The authors' analysis ran thus. The data were analyzed with ImmunoSEQ Analyzer and ImmunoSEQ Data Assistant, and V, D and J gene assignments followed IMGT definitions. Clonality, with values ranging from 0 to 1, was calculated as one minus the normalized Shannon entropy of productive rearrangement frequencies. Only overrepresented clonotypes making up at least 0.05% of the repertoire of each patient were included in the public clonotype analysis. More than ten age-matched healthy donor repertoires from immuneACCESS were used as controls for clonality. Entries here come from immuneACCESS through TCRdb and include only in-frame sequences with V and J called. Some clones fail to appear in such tables; in the studies checked, an unresolved V gene covers under half of the shortfall, and the cause of the remainder is unknown. The V and J calls and the clone size are those of that table, but D and trimming were determined from the DNA. The sample data list 14,000 or so clones, and around 60% of these were observed just once. The ten biggest clones cover 40% of the sample.

For CDR1 and CDR2, the germline V gene lists SGHDT and YYEEEE. The cysteine opens and the phenylalanine closes a CDR3 of 16 amino acids. Only CDR3 DNA is held: 48 bases, read in frame from base 1. Trimming removed 4 bases from V and 0 bases from J, leaving 13 bases between the germline ends. For TCR beta library preparation, roughly 2 micrograms of genomic DNA was extracted from cryopreserved PBMCs. Longitudinal blood samples from CLL patients receiving ibrutinib monotherapy were subjected to high-throughput TCR beta sequencing. The patients took part in an open-label, single-center phase 2 trial of ibrutinib monotherapy.

The specimen comprised PBMCs, sampled before ibrutinib treatment. The source is a human donor with chronic lymphocytic leukemia. The sequence joins TRBV5-6 to TRBJ1-4; no D segment can be confidently identified. The bases are TGTGCCAGCAGCCGGCCCCCAGGAGCAACTAATGAAAAACTGTTTTTT. Translated, this is CASSRPPGATNEKLFF. Reference TRBV5-6 and TRBJ1-4 proteins supply the regions before and after the CDR3; the full variable domain is: DAGVTQSPTHLIKTRGQQVTLRCSPKSGHDTVSWYQQALGQGPQFIFQYYEEEERQRGNFPDRFSGHQFPNYSSELNVNALLLGDSALYLCASSRPPGATNEKLFFGSGTQLSVL.